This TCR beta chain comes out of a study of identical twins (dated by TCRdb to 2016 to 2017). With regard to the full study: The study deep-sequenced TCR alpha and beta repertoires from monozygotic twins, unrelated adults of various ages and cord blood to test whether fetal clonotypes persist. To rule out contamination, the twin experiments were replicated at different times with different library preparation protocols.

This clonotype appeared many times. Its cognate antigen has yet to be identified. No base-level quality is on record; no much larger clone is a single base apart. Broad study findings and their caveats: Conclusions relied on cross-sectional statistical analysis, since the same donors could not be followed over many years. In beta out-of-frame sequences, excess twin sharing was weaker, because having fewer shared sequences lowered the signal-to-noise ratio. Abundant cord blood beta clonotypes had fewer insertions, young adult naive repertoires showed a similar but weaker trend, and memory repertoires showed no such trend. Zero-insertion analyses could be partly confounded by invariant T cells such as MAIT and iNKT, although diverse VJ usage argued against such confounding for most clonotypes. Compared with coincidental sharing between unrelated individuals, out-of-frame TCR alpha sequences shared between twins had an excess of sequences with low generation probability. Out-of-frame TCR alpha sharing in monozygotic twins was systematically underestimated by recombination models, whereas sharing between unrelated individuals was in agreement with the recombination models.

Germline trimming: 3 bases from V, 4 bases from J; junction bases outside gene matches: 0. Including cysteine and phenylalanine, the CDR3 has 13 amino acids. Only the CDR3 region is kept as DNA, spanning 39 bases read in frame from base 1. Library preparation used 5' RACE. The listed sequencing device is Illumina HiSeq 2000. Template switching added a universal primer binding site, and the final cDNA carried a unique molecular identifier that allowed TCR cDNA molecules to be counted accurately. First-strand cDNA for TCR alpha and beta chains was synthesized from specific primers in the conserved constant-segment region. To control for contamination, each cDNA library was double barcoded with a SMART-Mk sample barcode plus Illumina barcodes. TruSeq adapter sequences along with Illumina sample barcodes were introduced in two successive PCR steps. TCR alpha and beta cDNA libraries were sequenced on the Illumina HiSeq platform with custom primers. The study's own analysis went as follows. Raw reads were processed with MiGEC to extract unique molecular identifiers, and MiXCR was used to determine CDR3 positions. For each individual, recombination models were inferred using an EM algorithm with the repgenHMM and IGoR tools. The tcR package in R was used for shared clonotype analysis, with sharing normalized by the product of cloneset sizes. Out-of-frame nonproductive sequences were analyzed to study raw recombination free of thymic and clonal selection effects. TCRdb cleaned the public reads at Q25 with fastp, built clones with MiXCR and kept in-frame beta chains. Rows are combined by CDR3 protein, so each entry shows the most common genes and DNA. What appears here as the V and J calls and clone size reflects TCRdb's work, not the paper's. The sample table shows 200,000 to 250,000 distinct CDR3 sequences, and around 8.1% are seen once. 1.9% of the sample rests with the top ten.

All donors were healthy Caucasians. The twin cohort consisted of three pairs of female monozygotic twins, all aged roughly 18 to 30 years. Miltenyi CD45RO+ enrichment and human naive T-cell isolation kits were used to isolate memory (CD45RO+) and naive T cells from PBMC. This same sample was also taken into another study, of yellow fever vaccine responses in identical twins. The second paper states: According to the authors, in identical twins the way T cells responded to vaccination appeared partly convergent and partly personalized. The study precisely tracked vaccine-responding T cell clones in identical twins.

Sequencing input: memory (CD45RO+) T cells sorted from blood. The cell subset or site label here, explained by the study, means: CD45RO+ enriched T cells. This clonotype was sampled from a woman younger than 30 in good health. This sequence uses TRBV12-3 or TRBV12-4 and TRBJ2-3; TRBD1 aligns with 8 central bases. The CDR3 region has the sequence CASSLTGADTQYF. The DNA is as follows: TGTGCCAGCAGTTTGACAGGGGCAGATACGCAGTATTTT.